This T cell receptor (beta chain) was obtained from a study of shared clonotypes between healthy human individuals (TCRdb year 2020). Regarding the research as a whole: The cohort included a few men and a couple of women between 18 and 49 years of age. To estimate repertoire size and how much clonotype sharing occurs between individuals, the study deeply sequenced the blood TCR repertoires of five or six healthy adults. Per donor, three plates each were used for CD4 naive and CD4 memory, two for CD8 naive, and one for CD8 memory. Each donor's leukapheresis produced roughly between about 0.9 and 9.5 billion PBMCs. Libraries were prepared and TCR repertoires were sequenced by different laboratories using diverse techniques, in order to increase sequencing depth and limit assay-specific biases. General conclusions and limits of the study: Sampling was restricted to blood, and TCR repertoires in tissues likely differ from the TCR repertoires found in blood. Pairwise subsampling led to the expectation that sequencing depth would affect the degree of clonotype sharing among donors. Even with the large sequencing depth, rarefaction of the sorted-subset datasets indicated that sequencing was incomplete. Naive subsets generally had larger estimated clonotype richness than memory subsets. Sharing across several donors was observed for about 4.8% of naive CD4, 3.5% of naive CD8, 2.3% of memory CD4, and roughly 0.43% of memory CD8 clonotypes. Clonotypes shared by all four sorted-subset donors showed higher generation probabilities than non-shared clonotypes. Because the study included a small number of donors, the genetic and exposure-history diversity represented was limited.

As regards this clone: The antigen it recognizes is unknown. No base quality information exists; no much larger clone differs at one position.

The donors were healthy, HIV-negative adults who had no recently reported acute infections or vaccinations. Every donor was a Caucasian adult living in Nashville, Tennessee, USA. CD4+ T cells were enriched through magnetic negative selection, after which naive cells were positively selected on CD45RA and the remaining negative fraction served as the memory subset. Blood was collected by leukapheresis, and PBMCs were isolated by Ficoll-Histopaque density gradient centrifugation and then cryopreserved in liquid nitrogen vapor phase. Analytical flow cytometry was used to check the purity and quantity of each magnetically sorted T cell population. Genomic DNA was isolated from every sorted fraction and measured by UV absorbance on a Nanodrop 2000c. As encoded in the germline V gene, CDR1 is MNHNS while CDR2 is SASEGT. V is reduced by 0 bases and J by 8 bases, leaving a spacing of 13 bases between them. CDR3 length: 15 amino acids, cysteine to phenylalanine. This entry keeps only the CDR3 DNA: 45 bases, framed from base 1.

TCR CDR3 regions were amplified from genomic DNA by multiplex PCR using the deep immunoSEQ assay. Genomic DNA extracted from each cell subset was distributed evenly over all wells of several immunoSEQ 96-well plates, and each plate served as one replicate. Each replicate PCR for sorted subsets received about 0.2 ug genomic DNA, equal to roughly 30,000 T cell genomes. Purified libraries were measured with a Qubit 3.0 fluorometer, size-checked on a Bioanalyzer 2100, and measured again with the KAPA Library Quantification kit. Every immunoSEQ 96-well plate was sequenced on a dedicated single-read 150-cycle Illumina NextSeq 550 flow cell. From the authors' description of their analysis: Because only junctional sequences without quality scores were contained in the immunoSEQ output, filtering matching that applied to full-length reads could not be performed. To assign V/J genes and CDR3, sequences were annotated against IMGT germline references using PyIR, a Python wrapper for IgBLAST v1.9. Reads with weak V/J assignments (E-value above 1e-6), missing CDR3, stop codons, out-of-frame junctions, or ambiguous translated residues were removed. V3J clonotypes were defined by identical inferred V gene, J gene, and CDR3 amino acid sequence. To compute the percentage overlap between repertoires, the number of shared unique clonotypes was divided by the size of the smaller repertoire. Three approaches were used to assess repertoire richness: RTK rarefaction, the Chao1 estimator, and Recon v2.1 estimates of unobserved clonotypes. For all TCRbeta clonotypes obtained by the gDNA method from several donors, generation probabilities were computed with OLGA. TCRdb took this table from immuneACCESS and kept in-frame rearrangements with V and J called. Such tables lack part of the clones; where checked against another copy, unresolved V genes explain under half of the gap, and the rest is unexplained. The DNA was the basis for D and trimming; V, J and clone size are from that table. Present in this sample are about 2.5 million clones, roughly 92% of which were seen just once. The ten largest make up approximately 0.41% of the sample.

The sequence links TRBV6-1 to TRBJ1-4; no D gene is confidently identified. The TCR comes from a man younger than 35 in good health. Some clones in this sample may be carry-over from other donors' samples. The sequenced sample was naive CD4+ T cells from PBMCs. The cell subset or site label on this specimen signifies: CD45RA+ positively selected. The DNA is TGTGCCAGCAGTGAAGCGGCCTTCTTAAGGGAAAAACTGTTTTTT. Translated, it reads CASSEAAFLREKLFF.